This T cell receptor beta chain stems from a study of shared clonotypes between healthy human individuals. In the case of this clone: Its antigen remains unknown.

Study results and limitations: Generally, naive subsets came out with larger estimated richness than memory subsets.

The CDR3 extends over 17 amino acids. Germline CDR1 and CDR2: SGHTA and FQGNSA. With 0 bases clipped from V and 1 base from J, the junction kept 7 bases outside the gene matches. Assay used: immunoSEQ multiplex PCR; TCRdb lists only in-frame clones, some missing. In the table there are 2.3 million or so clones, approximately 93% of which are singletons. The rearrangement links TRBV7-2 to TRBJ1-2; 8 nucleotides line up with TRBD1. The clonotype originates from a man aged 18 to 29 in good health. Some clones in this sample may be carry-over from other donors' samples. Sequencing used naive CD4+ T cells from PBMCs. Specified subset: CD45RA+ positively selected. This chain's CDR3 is CASSLARDRSLNYGYTF. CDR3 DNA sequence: TGTGCCAGCAGCTTAGCTCGGGACAGGAGCCTTAACTATGGCTACACCTTC.